This TCR beta chain was found in a study of T cell changes during pregnancy in multiple sclerosis. Repertoires were generated with immunoSEQ multiplex PCR, while TCRdb's copy carries only in-frame clones and drops some. The data hold around 88,000 clones, with 92% observed a single time. The CDR3 consists of 14 residues. J gave up 5 bases and V 4 bases, and 6 bases lay outside the gene matches. Germline loops: CDR1 SGHRS, CDR2 YFSETQ. Sequencing was performed on peripheral blood, taken after pregnancy. The chain joins TRBV5-1 to TRBJ2-5; 9 bases align to TRBD1. The clonotype originates from a female donor in good health, enrolled as a control in a pregnancy study. CDR3 in amino acids: CASSTDRGSETQYF. The CDR3 region has the DNA TGCGCCAGCAGCACGGACAGGGGTTCCGAGACCCAGTACTTC. Looking up the rest from reference TRBV5-1 and TRBJ2-5 gives the full variable domain: KAGVTQTPRYLIKTRGQQVTLSCSPISGHRSVSWYQQTPGQGLQFLFEYFSETQRNKGNFPGRFSGRQFSNSRSEMNVSTLELGDSALYLCASSTDRGSETQYFGPGTRLLVL.